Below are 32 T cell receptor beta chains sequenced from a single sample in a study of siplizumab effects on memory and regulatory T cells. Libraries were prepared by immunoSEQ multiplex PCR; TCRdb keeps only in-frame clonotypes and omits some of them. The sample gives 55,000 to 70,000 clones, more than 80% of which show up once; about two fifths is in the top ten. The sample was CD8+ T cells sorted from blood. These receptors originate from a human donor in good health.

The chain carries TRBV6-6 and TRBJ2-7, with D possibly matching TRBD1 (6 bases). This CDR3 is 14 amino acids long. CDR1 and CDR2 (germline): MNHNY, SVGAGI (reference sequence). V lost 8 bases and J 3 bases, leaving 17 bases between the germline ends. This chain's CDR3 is CASGTPGQNYEQYF. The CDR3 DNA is TGTGCCAGCGGAACCCCGGGACAAAACTACGAGCAGTACTTC.

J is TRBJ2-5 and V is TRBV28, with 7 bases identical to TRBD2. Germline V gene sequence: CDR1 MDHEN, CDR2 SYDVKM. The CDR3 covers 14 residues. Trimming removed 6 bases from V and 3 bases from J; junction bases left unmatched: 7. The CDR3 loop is CASSQSGTKETQYF. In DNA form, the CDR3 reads TGTGCCAGCAGCCAAAGCGGGACCAAAGAGACCCAGTACTTC.

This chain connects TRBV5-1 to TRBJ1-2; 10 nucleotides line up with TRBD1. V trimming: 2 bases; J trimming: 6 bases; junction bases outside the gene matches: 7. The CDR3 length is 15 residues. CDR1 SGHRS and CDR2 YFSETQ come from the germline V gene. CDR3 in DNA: TGCGCCAGCAGCTTTAGACAGGGGGCGAGGGATGGCTACACCTTC. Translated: CASSFRQGARDGYTF.

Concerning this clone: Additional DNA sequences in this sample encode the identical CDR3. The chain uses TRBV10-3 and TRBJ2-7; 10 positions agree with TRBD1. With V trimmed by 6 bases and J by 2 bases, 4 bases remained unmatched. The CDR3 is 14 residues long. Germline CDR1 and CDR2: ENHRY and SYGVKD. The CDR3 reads CAIRAGTGAYEQYF. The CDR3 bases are TGTGCCATCAGGGCCGGGACAGGGGCCTACGAGCAGTACTTC.

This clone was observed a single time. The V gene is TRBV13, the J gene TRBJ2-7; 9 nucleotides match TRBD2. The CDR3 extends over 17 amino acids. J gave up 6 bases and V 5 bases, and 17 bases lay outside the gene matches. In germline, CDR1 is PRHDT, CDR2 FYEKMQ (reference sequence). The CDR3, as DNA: TGTGCCAGCAGCCTACGTGGTGGGCGGGAGGGCCTTGGCGAGCAGTACTTC. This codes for CASSLRGGREGLGEQYF.

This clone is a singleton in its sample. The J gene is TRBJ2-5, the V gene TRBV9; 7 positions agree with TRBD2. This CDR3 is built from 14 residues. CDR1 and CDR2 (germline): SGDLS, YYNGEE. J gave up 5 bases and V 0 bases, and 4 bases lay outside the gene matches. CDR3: CASSVAGAGETQYF. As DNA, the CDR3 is TGTGCCAGCAGCGTAGCTGGAGCGGGGGAGACCCAGTACTTC.

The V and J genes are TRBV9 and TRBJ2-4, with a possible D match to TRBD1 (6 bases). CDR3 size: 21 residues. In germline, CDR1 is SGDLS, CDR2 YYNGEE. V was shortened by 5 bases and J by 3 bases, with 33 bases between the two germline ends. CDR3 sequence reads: CASSHPVGQWGPPNFKNIQYF. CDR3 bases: TGTGCCAGCAGTCACCCCGTCGGACAGTGGGGACCTCCAAACTTCAAAAACATTCAGTACTTC.

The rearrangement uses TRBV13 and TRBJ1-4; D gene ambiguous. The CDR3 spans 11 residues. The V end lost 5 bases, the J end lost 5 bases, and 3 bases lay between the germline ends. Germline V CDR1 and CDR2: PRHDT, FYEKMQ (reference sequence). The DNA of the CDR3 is TGTGCCAGCAGCGACAATGAAAAACTGTTTTTT. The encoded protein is CASSDNEKLFF. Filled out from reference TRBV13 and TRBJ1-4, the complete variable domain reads AAGVIQSPRHLIKEKRETATLKCYPIPRHDTVYWYQQGPGQDPQFLISFYEKMQSDKGSIPDRFSAQQFSDYHSELNMSSLELGDSALYFCASSDNEKLFFGSGTQLSVL.

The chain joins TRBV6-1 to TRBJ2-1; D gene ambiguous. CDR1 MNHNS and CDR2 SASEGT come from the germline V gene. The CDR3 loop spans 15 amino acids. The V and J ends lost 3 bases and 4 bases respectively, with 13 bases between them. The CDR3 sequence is CASSDATEAYNEQFF. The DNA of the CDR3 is TGTGCCAGCAGTGACGCTACCGAGGCATACAATGAGCAGTTCTTC.

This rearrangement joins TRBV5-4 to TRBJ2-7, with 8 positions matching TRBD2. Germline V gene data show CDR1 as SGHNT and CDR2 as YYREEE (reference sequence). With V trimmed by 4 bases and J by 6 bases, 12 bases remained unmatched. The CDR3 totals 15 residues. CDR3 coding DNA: TGTGCCAGCAGCACGTTCTCAGCGGGAGTTCTCGAGCAGTACTTC. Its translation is CASSTFSAGVLEQYF.

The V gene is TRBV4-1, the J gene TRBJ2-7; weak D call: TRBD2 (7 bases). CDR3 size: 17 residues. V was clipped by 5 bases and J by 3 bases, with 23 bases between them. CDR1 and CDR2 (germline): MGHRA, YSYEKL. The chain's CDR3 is CASSTPGAGVKGYEQYF. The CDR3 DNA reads TGCGCCAGCAGCACTCCAGGGGCGGGAGTGAAAGGCTACGAGCAGTACTTC.

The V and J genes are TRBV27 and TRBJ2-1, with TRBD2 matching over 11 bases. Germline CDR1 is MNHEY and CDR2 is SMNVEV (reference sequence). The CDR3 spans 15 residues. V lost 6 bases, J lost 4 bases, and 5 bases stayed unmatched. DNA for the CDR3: TGTGCCAGCAGGTCCGGGACTAGCGGTTACAATGAGCAGTTCTTC. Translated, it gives CASRSGTSGYNEQFF.

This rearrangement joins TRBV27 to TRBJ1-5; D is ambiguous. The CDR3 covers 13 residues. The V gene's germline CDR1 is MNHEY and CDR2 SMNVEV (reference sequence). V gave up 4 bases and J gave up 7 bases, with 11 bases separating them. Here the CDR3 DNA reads TGTGCCAGCAGTTCAGGCCGTGGCCAGCCCCAGCATTTT. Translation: CASSSGRGQPQHF.

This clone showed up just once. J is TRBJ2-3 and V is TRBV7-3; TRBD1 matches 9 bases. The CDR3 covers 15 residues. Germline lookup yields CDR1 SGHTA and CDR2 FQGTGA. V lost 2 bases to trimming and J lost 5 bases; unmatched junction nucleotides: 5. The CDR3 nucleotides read TGTGCCAGCAGCTTATCGACAGGGGGTGGAGATACGCAGTATTTT. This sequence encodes CASSLSTGGGDTQYF. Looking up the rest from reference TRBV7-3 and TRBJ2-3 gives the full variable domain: GAGVSQTPSNKVTEKGKYVELRCDPISGHTALYWYRQSLGQGPEFLIYFQGTGAADDSGLPNDRFFAVRPEGSVSTLKIQRTERGDSAVYLCASSLSTGGGDTQYFGPGTRLTVL.

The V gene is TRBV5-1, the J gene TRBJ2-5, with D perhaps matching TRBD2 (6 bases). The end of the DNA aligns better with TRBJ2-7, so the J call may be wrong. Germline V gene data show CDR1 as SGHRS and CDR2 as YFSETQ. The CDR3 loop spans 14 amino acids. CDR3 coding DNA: TGCGCCAGCAGCGGTGGGACTGTCTCCTACGAGCAGTACTTC. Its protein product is CASSGGTVSYEQYF.

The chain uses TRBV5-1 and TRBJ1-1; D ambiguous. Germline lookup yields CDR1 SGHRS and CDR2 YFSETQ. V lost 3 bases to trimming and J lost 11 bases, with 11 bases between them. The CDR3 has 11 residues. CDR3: CASSSVGEAFF. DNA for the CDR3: TGCGCCAGCAGCTCCGTGGGTGAGGCTTTCTTT.

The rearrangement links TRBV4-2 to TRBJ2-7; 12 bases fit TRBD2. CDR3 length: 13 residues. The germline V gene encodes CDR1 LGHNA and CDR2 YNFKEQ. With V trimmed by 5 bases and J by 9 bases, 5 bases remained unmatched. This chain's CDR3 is CASSSRTSGVQYF. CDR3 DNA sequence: TGTGCCAGCAGCTCACGGACTAGCGGGGTGCAGTACTTC.

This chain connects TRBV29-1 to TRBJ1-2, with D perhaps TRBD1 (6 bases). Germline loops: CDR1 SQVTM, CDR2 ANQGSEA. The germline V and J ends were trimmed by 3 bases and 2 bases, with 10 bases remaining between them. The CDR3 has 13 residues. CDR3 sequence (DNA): TGCAGCGTTGATCGGCAGGGGAACTATGGCTACACCTTC. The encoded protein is CSVDRQGNYGYTF.

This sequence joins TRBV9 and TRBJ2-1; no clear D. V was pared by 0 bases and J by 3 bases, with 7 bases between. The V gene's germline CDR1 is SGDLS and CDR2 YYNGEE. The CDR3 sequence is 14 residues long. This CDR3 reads CASSVVPGYNEQFF. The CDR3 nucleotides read TGTGCCAGCAGCGTAGTCCCAGGCTACAATGAGCAGTTCTTC.

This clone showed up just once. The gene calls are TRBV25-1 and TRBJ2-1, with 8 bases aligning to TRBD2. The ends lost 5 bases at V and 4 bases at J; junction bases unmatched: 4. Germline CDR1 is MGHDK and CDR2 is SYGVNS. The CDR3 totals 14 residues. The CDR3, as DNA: TGTGCCAGCAGTATTAGCGGGGTTTACAATGAGCAGTTCTTC. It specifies CASSISGVYNEQFF.

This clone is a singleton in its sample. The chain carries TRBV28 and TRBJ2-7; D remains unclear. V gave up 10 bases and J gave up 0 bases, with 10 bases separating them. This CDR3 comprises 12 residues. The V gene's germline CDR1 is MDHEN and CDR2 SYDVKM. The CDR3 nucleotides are TGTGCCACCCGGGCAGGCTCCTACGAGCAGTACTTC. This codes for CATRAGSYEQYF. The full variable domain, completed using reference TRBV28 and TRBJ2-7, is DVKVTQSSRYLVKRTGEKVFLECVQDMDHENMFWYRQDPGLGLRLIYFSYDVKMKEKGDIPEGYSVSREKKERFSLILESASTNQTSMYLCATRAGSYEQYFGPGTRLTVT.

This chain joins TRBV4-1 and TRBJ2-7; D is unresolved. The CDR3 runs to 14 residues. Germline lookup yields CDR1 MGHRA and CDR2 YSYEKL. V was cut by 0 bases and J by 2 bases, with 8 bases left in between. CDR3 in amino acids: CASSQEGAAYEQYF. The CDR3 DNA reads TGCGCCAGCAGCCAAGAAGGCGCAGCCTACGAGCAGTACTTC.

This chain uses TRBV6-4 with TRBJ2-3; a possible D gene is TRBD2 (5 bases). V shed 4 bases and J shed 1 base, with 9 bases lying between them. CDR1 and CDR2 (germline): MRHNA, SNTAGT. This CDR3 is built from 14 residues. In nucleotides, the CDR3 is TGTGCCAGCAGTGGGGGTAGCGGCACAGATACGCAGTATTTT. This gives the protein CASSGGSGTDTQYF.

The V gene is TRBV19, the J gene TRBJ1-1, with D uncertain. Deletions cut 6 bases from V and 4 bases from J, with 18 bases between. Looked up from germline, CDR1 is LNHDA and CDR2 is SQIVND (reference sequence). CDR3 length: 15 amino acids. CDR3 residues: CASRLGGMGSTEAFF. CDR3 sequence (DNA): TGTGCCAGTAGGCTGGGAGGCATGGGGAGCACTGAAGCTTTCTTT. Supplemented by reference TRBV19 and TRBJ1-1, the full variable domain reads DGGITQSPKYLFRKEGQNVTLSCEQNLNHDAMYWYRQDPGQGLRLIYYSQIVNDFQKGDIAEGYSVSREKKESFPLTVTSAQKNPTAFYLCASRLGGMGSTEAFFGQGTRLTVV.

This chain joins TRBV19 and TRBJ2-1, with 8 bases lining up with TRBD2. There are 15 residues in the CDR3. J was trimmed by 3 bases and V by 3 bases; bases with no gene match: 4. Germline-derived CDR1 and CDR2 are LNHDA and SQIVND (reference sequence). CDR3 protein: CASSISGSGYNEQFF. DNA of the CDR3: TGTGCCAGTAGTATCAGCGGGAGTGGCTACAATGAGCAGTTCTTC.

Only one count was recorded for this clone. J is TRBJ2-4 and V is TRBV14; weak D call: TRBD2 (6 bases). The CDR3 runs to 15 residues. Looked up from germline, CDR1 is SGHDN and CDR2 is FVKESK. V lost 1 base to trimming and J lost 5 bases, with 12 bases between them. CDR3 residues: CASSQGTGEENIQYF. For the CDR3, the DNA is TGTGCCAGCAGCCAAGGGACGGGAGAGGAAAACATTCAGTACTTC.

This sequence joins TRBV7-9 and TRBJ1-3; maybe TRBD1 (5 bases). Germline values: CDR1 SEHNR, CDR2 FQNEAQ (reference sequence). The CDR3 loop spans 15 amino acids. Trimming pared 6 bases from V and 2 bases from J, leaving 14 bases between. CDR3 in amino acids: CASRGGGPAGNTIYF. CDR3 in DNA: TGTGCCAGCAGGGGGGGAGGGCCCGCTGGAAACACCATATATTTT.

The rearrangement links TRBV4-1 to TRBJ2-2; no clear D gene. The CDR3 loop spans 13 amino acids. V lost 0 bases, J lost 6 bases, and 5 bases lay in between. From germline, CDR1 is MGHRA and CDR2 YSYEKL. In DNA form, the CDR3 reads TGCGCCAGCAGCCAAGACCTGGCCGGGGAGCTGTTTTTT. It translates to CASSQDLAGELFF.

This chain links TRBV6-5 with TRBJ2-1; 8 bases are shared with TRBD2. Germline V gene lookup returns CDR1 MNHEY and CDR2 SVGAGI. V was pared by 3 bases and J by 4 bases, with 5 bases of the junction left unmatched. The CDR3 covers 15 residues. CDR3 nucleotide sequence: TGTGCCAGCAGTTATGGTAGCGGGGCTTACAATGAGCAGTTCTTC. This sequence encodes CASSYGSGAYNEQFF.

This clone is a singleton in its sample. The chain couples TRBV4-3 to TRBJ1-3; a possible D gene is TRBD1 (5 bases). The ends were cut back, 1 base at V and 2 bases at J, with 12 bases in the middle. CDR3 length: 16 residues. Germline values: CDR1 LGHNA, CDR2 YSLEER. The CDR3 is CASSQAVVGAGNTIYF. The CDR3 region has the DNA TGCGCCAGCAGCCAAGCAGTCGTGGGGGCTGGAAACACCATATATTTT.

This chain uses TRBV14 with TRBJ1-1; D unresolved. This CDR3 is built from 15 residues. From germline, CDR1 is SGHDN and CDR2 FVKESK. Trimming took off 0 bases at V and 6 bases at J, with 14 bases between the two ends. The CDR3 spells CASSQEFGFGPEAFF. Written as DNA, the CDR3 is TGTGCCAGCAGCCAAGAATTCGGATTTGGTCCTGAAGCTTTCTTT. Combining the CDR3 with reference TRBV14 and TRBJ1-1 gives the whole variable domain EAGVTQFPSHSVIEKGQTVTLRCDPISGHDNLYWYRRVMGKEIKFLLHFVKESKQDESGMPNNRFLAERTGGTYSTLKVQPAELEDSGVYFCASSQEFGFGPEAFFGQGTRLTVV.

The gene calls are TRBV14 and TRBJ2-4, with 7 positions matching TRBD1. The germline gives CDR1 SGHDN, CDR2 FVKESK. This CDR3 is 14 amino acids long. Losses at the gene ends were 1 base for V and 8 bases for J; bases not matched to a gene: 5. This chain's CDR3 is CASSQGQGVHIQYF. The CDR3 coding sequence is TGTGCCAGCAGCCAAGGACAGGGTGTCCACATTCAGTACTTC.